What follows is one TCR beta chain and its context. Per the authors' pipeline: Reference gene primer amplification gave nucleated cell count estimates. Repertoires were generated with immunoSEQ multiplex PCR, while TCRdb's copy carries only in-frame clones and drops some. Clone size and V and J calls were adopted from that table, with D and trimming inferred from the DNA. The sample has 90,000 to 120,000 clones, around 90% seen once. The sample originates from a study of blood T cell repertoires in COVID-19. CDR3 size: 15 residues. The germline V gene encodes CDR1 LGHNA and CDR2 YSLEER. V lost 0 bases and J lost 9, with 15 bases in between.

The V and J genes are TRBV4-3 and TRBJ2-1, with D possibly being TRBD2 (6 bases). The sample consisted of peripheral blood. This TCR derives from a woman aged 25 to 39 with acute or convalescent COVID-19. The CDR3 spells CASSQDRGARGEQFF. The CDR3 coding sequence is TGCGCCAGCAGCCAAGATCGAGGGGCGCGGGGTGAGCAGTTCTTC.